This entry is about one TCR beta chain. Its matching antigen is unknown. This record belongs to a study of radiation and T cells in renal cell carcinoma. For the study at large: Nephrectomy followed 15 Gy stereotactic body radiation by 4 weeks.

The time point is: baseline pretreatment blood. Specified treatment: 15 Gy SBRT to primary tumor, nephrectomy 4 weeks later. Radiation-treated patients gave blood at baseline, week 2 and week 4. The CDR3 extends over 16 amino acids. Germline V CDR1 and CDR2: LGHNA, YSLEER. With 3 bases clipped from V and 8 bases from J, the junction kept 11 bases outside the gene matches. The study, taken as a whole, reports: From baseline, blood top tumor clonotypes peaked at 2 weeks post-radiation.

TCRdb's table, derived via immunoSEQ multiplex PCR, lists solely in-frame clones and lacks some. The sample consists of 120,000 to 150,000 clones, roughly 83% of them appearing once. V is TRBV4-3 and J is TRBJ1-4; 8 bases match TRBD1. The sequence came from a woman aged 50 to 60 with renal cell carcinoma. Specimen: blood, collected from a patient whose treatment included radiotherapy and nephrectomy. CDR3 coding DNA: TGCGCCAGCAGCCAGTCACAGGGGGTAATAAGGGAAAAACTGTTTTTT. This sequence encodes CASSQSQGVIREKLFF.